This T cell receptor (beta chain) was sequenced during a study of OX40 agonist ivuxolimab in advanced cancers. Study at large: Cancers in dose escalation were hepatocellular, melanoma, renal cell and head and neck.

J lost 15 bases, V lost 0 bases, and 9 bases had no gene match. The CDR3 sequence is 14 residues long. Germline values: CDR1 SGHDN, CDR2 FVKESK. Concerning this clone itself: As yet, its antigen is unknown.

Regarding the study as a whole: At doses 0.1 to 3.0 mg/kg, CD4+ and CD8+ clones expanded.

Profiling relied on immunoSEQ multiplex PCR, and the TCRdb table lists in-frame clones only, not all of them. This sample has 69,000 or so clones, with more than 80% found just once. This receptor was obtained from an adult with an advanced solid tumor such as melanoma, head and neck, liver or kidney cancer. The chain recombines TRBV14 with TRBJ2-1; TRBD2 agrees at 9 bases. The sample consisted of CD4+ or CD8+ T cells sorted from blood, taken in a trial of the OX40 agonist ivuxolimab. The CDR3 DNA follows: TGTGCCAGCAGCCAAGACCCGGTTGGGACTAGCCTGTTCTTC. It translates to CASSQDPVGTSLFF.